Described below is a single T cell receptor (beta chain) sequence and its context. At the DNA level, this CDR3 is encoded by other sequences in the same sample as well. Germline-derived CDR1 and CDR2 are MNHEY and SVGAGI. The CDR3 loop spans 15 amino acids. The ends lost 0 bases at V and 2 bases at J; junction bases unmatched: 2. The sample originates from a study of blood T cell repertoires in COVID-19. Measured with immunoSEQ multiplex PCR; TCRdb has only the in-frame clones, and not every one. The sample has some 330,000 clones; 70% to 90% are singletons. The sequencing sample was made of PBMCs or T cells enriched from blood (not recorded which). This sequence originates from a man aged 40-49 years in a cohort exposed to, infected with or recovered from COVID-19 (not recorded which). The chain has TRBV6-5 and TRBJ2-7; TRBD2 matches at 9 bases. The CDR3 protein is CASSYSSGSPYEQYF. DNA for the CDR3: TGTGCCAGCAGTTACTCTAGCGGGAGTCCCTACGAGCAGTACTTC.